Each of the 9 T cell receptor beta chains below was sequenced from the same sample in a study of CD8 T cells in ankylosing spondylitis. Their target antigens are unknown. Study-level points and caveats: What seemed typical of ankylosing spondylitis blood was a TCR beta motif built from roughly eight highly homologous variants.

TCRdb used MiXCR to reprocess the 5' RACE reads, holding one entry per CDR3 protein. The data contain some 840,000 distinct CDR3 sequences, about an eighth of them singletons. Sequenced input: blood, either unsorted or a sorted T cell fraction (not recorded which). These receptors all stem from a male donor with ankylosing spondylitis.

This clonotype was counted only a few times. The CDR3 protein is CASSWVMALGTEAFF. The CDR3, as DNA: TGCGCCAGCAGCTGGGTGATGGCTCTCGGCACTGAAGCTTTCTTT. This chain connects TRBV5-1 to TRBJ1-1; unclear D gene. Per germline, CDR1 SGHRS and CDR2 YFSETQ. This CDR3 has 15 residues. Trimming stripped 3 bases from V and 4 bases from J, with 16 bases between.

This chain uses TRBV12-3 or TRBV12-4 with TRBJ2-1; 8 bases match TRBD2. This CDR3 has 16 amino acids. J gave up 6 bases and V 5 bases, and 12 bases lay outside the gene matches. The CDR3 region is CASSGGIVGRANEQFF. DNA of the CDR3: TGTGCCAGCAGTGGGGGTATTGTCGGGAGGGCCAATGAGCAGTTCTTC.

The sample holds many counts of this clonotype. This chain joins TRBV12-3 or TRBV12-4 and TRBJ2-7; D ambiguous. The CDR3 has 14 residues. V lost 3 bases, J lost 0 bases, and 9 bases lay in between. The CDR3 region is CASSFVLDSYEQYF. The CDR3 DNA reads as TGTGCCAGCAGTTTTGTCCTAGACTCCTACGAGCAGTACTTC.

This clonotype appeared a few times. In DNA, the CDR3 is TGTGCCAGCAGCCAAGAGGTGGGGCGGGATGAGCAGTTCTTC. This encodes CASSQEVGRDEQFF. The chain links TRBV4-2 to TRBJ2-1, with D perhaps assigned TRBD1 or TRBD2 (5 bases each). The germline V gene encodes CDR1 LGHNA and CDR2 YNFKEQ. V was cut by 0 bases and J by 8 bases, with 11 bases left in between. The CDR3 extends over 14 amino acids.

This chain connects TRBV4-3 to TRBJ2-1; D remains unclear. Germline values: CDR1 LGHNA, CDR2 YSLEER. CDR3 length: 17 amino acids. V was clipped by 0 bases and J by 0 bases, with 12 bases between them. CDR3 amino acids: CASSQDLRMSSYNEQFF. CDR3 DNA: TGCGCCAGCAGCCAAGATCTTCGGATGAGCTCCTACAATGAGCAGTTCTTC.

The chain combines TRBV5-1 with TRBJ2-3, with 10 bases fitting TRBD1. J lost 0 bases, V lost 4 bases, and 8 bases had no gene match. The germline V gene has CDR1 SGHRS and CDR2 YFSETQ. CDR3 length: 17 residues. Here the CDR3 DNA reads TGCGCCAGCAGCCGAGGGACAGGGGAACTTAGCACAGATACGCAGTATTTT. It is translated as CASSRGTGELSTDTQYF. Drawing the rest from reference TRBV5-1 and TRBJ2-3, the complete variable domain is KAGVTQTPRYLIKTRGQQVTLSCSPISGHRSVSWYQQTPGQGLQFLFEYFSETQRNKGNFPGRFSGRQFSNSRSEMNVSTLELGDSALYLCASSRGTGELSTDTQYFGPGTRLTVL.

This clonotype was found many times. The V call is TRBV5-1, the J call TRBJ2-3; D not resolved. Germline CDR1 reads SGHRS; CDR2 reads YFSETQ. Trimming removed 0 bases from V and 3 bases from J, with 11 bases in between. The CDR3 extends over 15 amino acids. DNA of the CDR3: TGCGCCAGCAGCTTGGCCCCGGGTAGGACAGATACGCAGTATTTT. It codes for CASSLAPGRTDTQYF.

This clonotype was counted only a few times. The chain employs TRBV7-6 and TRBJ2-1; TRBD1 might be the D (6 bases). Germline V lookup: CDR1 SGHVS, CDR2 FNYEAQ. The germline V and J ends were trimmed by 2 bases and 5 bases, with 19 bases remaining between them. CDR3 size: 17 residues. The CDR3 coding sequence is TGTGCCAGCAGCTTACCGGGACAACTAAGCTCTAACAATGAGCAGTTCTTC. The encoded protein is CASSLPGQLSSNNEQFF.

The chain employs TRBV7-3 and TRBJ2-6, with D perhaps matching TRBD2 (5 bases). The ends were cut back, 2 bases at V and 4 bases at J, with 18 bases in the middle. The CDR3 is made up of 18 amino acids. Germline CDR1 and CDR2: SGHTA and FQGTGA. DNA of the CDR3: TGTGCCAGCAGCTTAGTGGGCAGGCCCTCGGGAGGGGCCAACGTCCTGACTTTC. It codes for CASSLVGRPSGGANVLTF.